The entry below describes one T cell receptor (beta chain). Its target is unknown. Produced via immunoSEQ multiplex PCR; TCRdb's table is partial and in-frame only. The repertoire holds 130,000 or so clones, with approximately 89% as singletons. The sample originates from a study of cytomegalovirus exposure and HLA in healthy donors. The CDR3 consists of 16 residues. Germline V lookup: CDR1 SGDLS, CDR2 YYNGEE. The V gene lost 4 bases and the J gene lost 2 bases, with 18 bases spanning the gap. Study results and limitations: That first-cohort TCR clusters tended to co-occur in the 120 or so validation repertoires was found in a later analysis.

The sequenced sample consisted of PBMCs. This TCR was sampled from a young man in good health and CMV-seronegative. V and J are TRBV9 and TRBJ1-1; a possible D gene is TRBD1 (5 bases). Here the CDR3 DNA reads TGTGCCAGCAGCTCCTACCTGGGGCAGGCCAACACTGAAGCTTTCTTT. This translates into CASSSYLGQANTEAFF.